The present TCR beta chain was sequenced within a study of regulatory T cells in long-lasting Graves disease. The CDR3 totals 15 residues. Trimming removed 0 bases from V and 1 base from J, with 7 bases in between. Germline CDR1 and CDR2: MDHEN and SYDVKM. Of note for this clonotype: No antigen is known for it.

Described time point: newly diagnosed GD, antithyroid drugs for less than 3 months. There was RNA extracted from PBMCs, and the TCR library was made from it. Arm-PCR of CDR3 regions and iRepertoire HTBI primers were used to build TCR beta libraries. Each CDR3 protein is one row after TCRdb ran MiXCR on the multiplex PCR reads. The sample holds about 430,000 distinct CDR3 sequences; 14% to 15% are singletons and the top ten take about 8%. Findings and caveats of the study: Persistent disease showed a preference for TRBV28, TRBJ1-2 and TRBJ2-5.

This sample also belongs to another study, concerning T cells in Graves' hyperthyroidism and ophthalmopathy. This second report adds: Stable disease denoted Graves' hyperthyroidism without ophthalmopathy progression within 18 months. Using the HTBI primer set, a first-round RT-PCR was run on the TCR CDR3.

This receptor was identified in a woman in her 40s with Graves disease. The rearrangement links TRBV28 to TRBJ1-5; D gene ambiguous. The source material was peripheral blood mononuclear cells (PBMCs), sampled at new diagnosis, from a patient treated with antithyroid drugs. The CDR3 region has the DNA TGTGCCAGCAGTTTATGGTACAGAAGCAATCAGCCCCAGCATTTT. Translated: CASSLWYRSNQPQHF. Supplemented by reference TRBV28 and TRBJ1-5, the full variable domain reads DVKVTQSSRYLVKRTGEKVFLECVQDMDHENMFWYRQDPGLGLRLIYFSYDVKMKEKGDIPEGYSVSREKKERFSLILESASTNQTSMYLCASSLWYRSNQPQHFGDGTRLSIL.